These 9 T cell receptor beta chains came from one sample sequenced in a study of T-cell memory formation after mild COVID-19. Using its own MiXCR run on the 5' RACE reads, TCRdb lists one record per CDR3 protein. The sample shows 150,000 to 200,000 distinct CDR3 sequences, 25% to 40% of them seen only once. Sequenced input: PBMCs or a T cell subset sorted from them (not recorded which). The receptor set was obtained from an adult woman who had mild COVID-19 (a few samples of this study predate the infection). Cell type and time point are not known.

The chain has TRBV27 and TRBJ2-7; D is possibly TRBD1 or TRBD2 (5 bases each). The CDR3 is made up of 13 amino acids. Germline V gene data show CDR1 as MNHEY and CDR2 as SMNVEV (reference sequence). V lost 5 bases to trimming and J lost 3 bases, with 11 bases between them. This chain's CDR3 is CASSVRGNYEQYF. CDR3 sequence (DNA): TGTGCCAGCAGTGTGAGGGGTAACTACGAGCAGTACTTC.

This sequence joins TRBV2 and TRBJ2-1; D may be TRBD1 or TRBD2 (5 bases each). The V gene lost 7 bases and the J gene lost 9 bases, with 10 bases spanning the gap. The CDR3 is 11 residues long. Germline lookup yields CDR1 SNHLY and CDR2 FYNNEI. CDR3 in DNA: TGTGCCAGCAAAAGGGACGGTGAGCAGTTCTTC. It is translated as CASKRDGEQFF.

This clonotype appeared a few times. The gene calls are TRBV24-1 and TRBJ1-2; D not certain. The CDR3 runs 14 residues. Germline V lookup: CDR1 KGHDR, CDR2 SFDVKD. V was cut by 2 bases and J by 4 bases, with 10 bases left in between. The CDR3 loop reads CATSDYQQGYGYTF. The CDR3 nucleotides are TGTGCCACCAGTGATTACCAACAAGGCTATGGCTACACCTTC.

This clonotype was counted a few times. This chain joins TRBV12-3 or TRBV12-4 and TRBJ2-1, with 15 bases that match TRBD2. V dropped 1 base and J dropped 12; count of bases not matched to a gene: 4. This CDR3 spans 15 amino acids. This chain's CDR3 is CASSLVGLAGGGQFF. The CDR3 DNA is TGTGCCAGCAGTTTAGTGGGACTAGCGGGGGGCGGGCAGTTCTTC.

The gene calls are TRBV20-1 and TRBJ2-1; no clear D gene. Germline loops: CDR1 DFQATT, CDR2 SNEGSKA (reference sequence). V was trimmed by 3 bases and J by 5 bases, leaving 14 bases between them. The CDR3 has 14 residues. The CDR3 is CSASGQSDHNEQFF. CDR3 sequence (DNA): TGCAGTGCTAGCGGCCAGTCGGATCACAATGAGCAGTTCTTC.

The rearrangement links TRBV5-6 to TRBJ2-1, with TRBD2 matching over 9 bases. J was trimmed by 7 bases and V by 0 bases; bases with no gene match: 5. This CDR3 region has 15 residues. The germline V gene encodes CDR1 SGHDT and CDR2 YYEEEE. The CDR3, as DNA: TGTGCCAGCAGCTTGGGAGGCGGGGGGGTTAATGAGCAGTTCTTC. Encoded protein: CASSLGGGGVNEQFF.

This rearrangement joins TRBV4-1 to TRBJ2-3; the D gene is possibly TRBD2 (5 bases). The germline V gene has CDR1 MGHRA and CDR2 YSYEKL. The germline V and J ends were trimmed by 4 bases and 2 bases, with 19 bases remaining between them. The CDR3 extends over 17 amino acids. CDR3 sequence: CASSPHGRAGLTDTQYF. The CDR3 bases are TGCGCCAGCAGCCCCCACGGAAGGGCGGGTCTCACAGATACGCAGTATTTT.

This clonotype was counted only a few times. The rearrangement links TRBV12-3 or TRBV12-4 to TRBJ1-6; 7 bases map to TRBD1. The CDR3 extends over 13 amino acids. The J segment lost 6 bases and the V segment lost 5 bases, leaving 1 base of the junction unmatched. This CDR3 reads CASSRQGNSPLHF. Written as DNA, the CDR3 is TGTGCCAGCAGTAGACAGGGTAATTCACCCCTCCACTTT.

This clonotype was detected only once. The V gene is TRBV12-3 or TRBV12-4, the J gene TRBJ2-7, with D possibly matching TRBD1 (6 bases). Trimming shortened V by 6 bases and J by 6 bases, and 15 bases separated the two germline ends. The CDR3 is 13 residues long. The CDR3 protein is CASSPQVGGEQYF. The CDR3 DNA reads as TGTGCCAGCAGCCCCCAGGTAGGGGGCGAGCAGTACTTC.